This TCR beta chain is from a study of blood T cells in healthy people across ages. Study-level results: Higher naive T cell percentage went strongly together with higher TCR beta diversity.

This CDR3 is 14 amino acids long. Looked up from germline, CDR1 is ENHRY and CDR2 is SYGVKD. The V segment lost 6 bases and the J segment 5 bases; nucleotides outside the gene matches: 9. Using a J-beta primer mix together with a sample-barcoded 5' primer, a second PCR was run for about 6 to 11 cycles. Every molecule of cDNA carried a tag from a template-switch adaptor with 12 random nucleotides. Using its own MiXCR run on the 5' RACE reads, TCRdb lists one record per CDR3 protein. Among more than 450,000 distinct CDR3 sequences, roughly a quarter were seen once, and the ten largest hold roughly 3.5%. Comment on this clonotype: Its matching antigen is unknown.

The same data also went into a second study, on T cells of mothers and their children. That paper adds: It was related mother-child pairs that showed slightly higher overlap than unrelated pairs, without reaching significance.

The source of this sequence is a boy between 2 and 10 years old in good health. The sample comprised blood. The chain couples TRBV10-3 to TRBJ2-5; 7 bases align to TRBD1. The CDR3 region is CAISGRQGEETQYF. The CDR3 region has the DNA TGTGCCATCAGCGGCAGACAGGGTGAGGAGACCCAGTACTTC.